This T cell receptor beta chain was profiled in a study of regulatory and conventional T cells in RAG deficiency. Findings and limits, study-wide: In Omenn syndrome, Treg and Tconv repertoires overlapped >85%. Control T-cell subsets had markedly higher Shannon entropy and lower Simpson indices than RAG-deficient patients. Other subsets showed about 9-fold reductions, but Treg unique TCR beta sequences fell 80 to 100-fold in these patients.

Using immunoSEQ multiplex PCR, the repertoire was profiled, and TCRdb retains in-frame clones only, with some absent. The table has some 35,000 clones, roughly three quarters seen once. With respect to this clone: Its specificity is unknown.

V gave up 7 bases and J gave up 1 base; unmatched junction bases: 10. The CDR3 runs to 15 residues. Germline values: CDR1 SGHDT, CDR2 YYEEEE. The sorted conventional CD4+ T cells were CD25-low and CD127-high, with genomic DNA sequenced. The same sample was also studied in work on regulatory T cells. That source notes: Primers: 52 TRBV forward and 13 TRBJ reverse. Patient repertoires had restricted TRB V-J pairs and skewed V and J usage, most in Tregs.

V usage is TRBV5-6 and J usage is TRBJ1-1; TRBD1 aligns across 7 bases. The sequence derives from a human donor in good health. The sequenced material came from CD4+ effector T cells sorted from blood. The CDR3 nucleotides read TGTGCCAGCTTGCTAACCGGGACAGCGAACACTGAAGCTTTCTTT. Translated: CASLLTGTANTEAFF.